One sample yielded the 11 T cell receptor beta chains listed below, sequenced in a study of T cell changes during pregnancy in multiple sclerosis. Clones were sequenced by immunoSEQ multiplex PCR, and TCRdb holds only the in-frame ones, with some missing. The top ten clones hold 1.5% to 2% of a sample with approximately 100,000 clones, about nine tenths of them seen once. The input for sequencing was peripheral blood, taken after pregnancy. The receptors come from a female donor with multiple sclerosis, enrolled in a pregnancy study.

CDR3 sequence: CASRPFTSGGTDTQYF. CDR3 nucleotides: TGCGCCAGCAGGCCTTTTACTAGCGGGGGTACAGATACGCAGTATTTT. The chain is built from TRBV4-1 and TRBJ2-3; the match to TRBD2 covers 11 bases. CDR3 length: 16 residues. V lost 6 bases, J lost 3 bases, and 8 bases stayed unmatched. From germline, CDR1 is MGHRA and CDR2 YSYEKL.

The rearrangement links TRBV7-9 to TRBJ2-7; D is possibly TRBD2 (7 bases). Germline CDR1 and CDR2: SEHNR and FQNEAQ (reference sequence). This CDR3 is 19 amino acids long. V was cut by 3 bases and J by 2 bases, with 26 bases left in between. CDR3 amino acids: CASSFGAGASFLQPYEQYF. DNA of the CDR3: TGTGCCAGCAGCTTTGGGGCGGGGGCGTCCTTTTTACAGCCCTACGAGCAGTACTTC.

This sequence joins TRBV11-3 and TRBJ2-1, with 14 bases lining up with TRBD2. CDR1 SGHNT and CDR2 YENEEA come from the germline V gene. There are 16 residues in the CDR3. Germline trimming cut 5 bases from V and 7 bases from J; bases unmatched to any gene: 7. This CDR3 reads CASSPGTSGRGNEQFF. The CDR3 bases are TGTGCCAGCAGCCCAGGGACTAGCGGGAGAGGGAATGAGCAGTTCTTC.

This chain links TRBV7-2 with TRBJ1-2; TRBD1 matches at 9 bases. Losses at the gene ends were 1 base for V and 8 bases for J; bases not matched to a gene: 2. Per germline, CDR1 SGHTA and CDR2 FQGNSA. The CDR3 covers 13 residues. The CDR3 DNA follows: TGTGCCAGCAGCTTAGACAGGGGGCGAGGCTACACCTTC. It yields the protein CASSLDRGRGYTF.

The CDR3 nucleotides read TGTGCCTGGAGTTGGGGGGAGAACACCGGGGAGCTGTTTTTT. Translation: CAWSWGENTGELFF. This chain connects TRBV30 to TRBJ2-2; D may be TRBD2 (6 bases). The V end was cut by 2 bases, the J end by 1 base, with 8 bases between. CDR1 and CDR2 from the germline V gene are GTSNPN and SVGIG (reference sequence). The CDR3 has 14 residues.

This chain connects TRBV30 to TRBJ2-7; D gene uncertain. CDR1 and CDR2 from the germline V gene are GTSNPN and SVGIG (reference sequence). The V and J ends lost 1 base and 3 bases respectively, with 7 bases between them. The CDR3 consists of 12 residues. CDR3 nucleotide sequence: TGTGCCTGGAGTGACAACAGCTACGAGCAGTACTTC. As protein: CAWSDNSYEQYF.

The chain employs TRBV6-5 and TRBJ1-1, with D maybe TRBD1 (6 bases). The length of the CDR3 is 13 residues. From germline, CDR1 is MNHEY and CDR2 SVGAGI. The V end was cut by 7 bases, the J end by 1 base, with 10 bases between. The CDR3 loop reads CASTKTGNTEAFF. CDR3 nucleotide sequence: TGTGCCAGCACCAAGACAGGGAACACTGAAGCTTTCTTT.

This chain connects TRBV7-9 to TRBJ2-3; D possibly corresponds to TRBD2 (6 bases). This CDR3 is built from 15 residues. CDR1 and CDR2 (germline): SEHNR, FQNEAQ (reference sequence). The V and J ends lost 3 bases and 0 bases respectively, with 10 bases between them. As DNA, the CDR3 is TGTGCCAGCAGCTTCTCCGGGACTAGCACAGATACGCAGTATTTT. Protein: CASSFSGTSTDTQYF.

The CDR3 here is CASSLPGTGRTGELFF. CDR3 coding DNA: TGTGCCAGCAGCTTACCCGGGACAGGGAGAACCGGGGAGCTGTTTTTT. V and J are TRBV7-9 and TRBJ2-2; 9 bases are shared with TRBD1. This CDR3 contains 16 residues. Germline loops: CDR1 SEHNR, CDR2 FQNEAQ (reference sequence). V was clipped by 2 bases and J by 5 bases; unmatched bases: 6.

The rearrangement links TRBV19 to TRBJ1-1, with D uncertain. The germline V and J ends were trimmed by 5 bases and 0 bases, with 7 bases remaining between them. CDR1 is LNHDA, CDR2 SQIVND, per germline (reference sequence). The CDR3 is 13 residues long. The CDR3 DNA reads TGTGCCAGTAGTGTCACAGTGAACACTGAAGCTTTCTTT. Translating gives CASSVTVNTEAFF.

The V and J genes are TRBV29-1 and TRBJ1-2, with 7 nucleotides matching TRBD1. Germline CDR1 and CDR2: SQVTM and ANQGSEA. V was pared by 8 bases and J by 3 bases, with 15 bases of the junction left unmatched. The CDR3 covers 15 residues. The CDR3 is CSSQSGGGADYGYTF. CDR3 bases: TGCAGCTCTCAATCGGGAGGGGGCGCCGACTATGGCTACACCTTC.